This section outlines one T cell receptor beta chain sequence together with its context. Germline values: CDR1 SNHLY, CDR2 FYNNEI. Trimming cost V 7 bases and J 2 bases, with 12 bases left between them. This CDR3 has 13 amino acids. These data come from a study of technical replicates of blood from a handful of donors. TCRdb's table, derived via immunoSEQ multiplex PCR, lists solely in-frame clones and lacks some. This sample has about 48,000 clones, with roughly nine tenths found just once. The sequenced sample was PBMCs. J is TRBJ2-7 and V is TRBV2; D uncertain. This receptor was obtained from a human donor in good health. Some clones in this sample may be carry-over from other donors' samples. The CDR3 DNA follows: TGTGCCAGCATCCGAGAACCCACCTACGAGCAGTACTTC. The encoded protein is CASIREPTYEQYF.